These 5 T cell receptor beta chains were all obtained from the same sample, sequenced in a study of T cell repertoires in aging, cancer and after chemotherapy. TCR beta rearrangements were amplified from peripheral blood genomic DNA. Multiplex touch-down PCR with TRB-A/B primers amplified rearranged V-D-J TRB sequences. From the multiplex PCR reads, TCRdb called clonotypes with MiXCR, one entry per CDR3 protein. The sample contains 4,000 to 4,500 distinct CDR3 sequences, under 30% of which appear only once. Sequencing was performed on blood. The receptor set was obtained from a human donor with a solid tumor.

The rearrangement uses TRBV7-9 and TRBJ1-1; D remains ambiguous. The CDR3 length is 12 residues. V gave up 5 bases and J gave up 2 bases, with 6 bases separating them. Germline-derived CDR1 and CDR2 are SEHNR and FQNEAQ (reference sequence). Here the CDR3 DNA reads TGTGCCAGCAGCCTGTCCAACACTGAAGCTTTCTTT. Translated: CASSLSNTEAFF. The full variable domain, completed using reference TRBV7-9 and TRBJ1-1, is DTGVSQNPRHKITKRGQNVTFRCDPISEHNRLYWYRQTLGQGPEFLTYFQNEAQLEKSRLLSDRFSAERPKGSFSTLEIQRTEQGDSAMYLCASSLSNTEAFFGQGTRLTVV.

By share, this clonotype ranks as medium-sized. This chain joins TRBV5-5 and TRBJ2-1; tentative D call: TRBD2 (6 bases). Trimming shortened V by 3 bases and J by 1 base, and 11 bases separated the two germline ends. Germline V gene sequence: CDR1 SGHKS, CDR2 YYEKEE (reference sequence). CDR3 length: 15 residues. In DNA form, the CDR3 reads TGTGCCAGCAGCTCAGCCCGGGGGTCCTACAATGAGCAGTTCTTC. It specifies CASSSARGSYNEQFF.

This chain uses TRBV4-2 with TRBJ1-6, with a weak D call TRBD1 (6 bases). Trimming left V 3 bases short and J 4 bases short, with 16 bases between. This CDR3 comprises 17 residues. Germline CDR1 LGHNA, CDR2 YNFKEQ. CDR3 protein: CASSQTRAGVYNSPLHF. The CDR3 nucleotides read TGTGCCAGCAGCCAGACCCGGGCAGGGGTATATAATTCACCCCTCCACTTT.

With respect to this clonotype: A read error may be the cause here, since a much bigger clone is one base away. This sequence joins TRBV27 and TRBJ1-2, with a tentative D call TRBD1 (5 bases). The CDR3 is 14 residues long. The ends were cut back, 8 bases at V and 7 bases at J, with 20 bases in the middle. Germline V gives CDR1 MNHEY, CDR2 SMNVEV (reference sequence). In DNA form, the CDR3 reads TGTGCCAGCGGAGGGTGGGGGTCGGGGAGTGGCTACACCTTC. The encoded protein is CASGGWGSGSGYTF.

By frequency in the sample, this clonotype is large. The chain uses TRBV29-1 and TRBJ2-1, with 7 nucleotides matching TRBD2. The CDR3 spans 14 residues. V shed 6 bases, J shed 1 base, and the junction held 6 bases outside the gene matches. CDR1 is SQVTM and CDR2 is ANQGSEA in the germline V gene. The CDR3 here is CSVLTSASYNEQFF. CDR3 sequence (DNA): TGCAGCGTCCTCACTAGCGCGTCCTACAATGAGCAGTTCTTC.